Listed below are T cell receptor beta chains from one sample, sequenced in a study of T cells in Graves' hyperthyroidism and ophthalmopathy. TCRdb recomputed calls from the multiplex PCR reads with MiXCR, one row per CDR3 protein. Here the sample spans 300,000 to 450,000 distinct CDR3 sequences, more than 12% being singletons. Sequencing input: blood. All receptors derive from a woman in her twenties or thirties with Graves' ophthalmopathy. Both conserved end residues are part of each CDR3. D genes are given only for firm matches. Some rows mark clone size as missing; the rest say once, few, many or name a class of expanded clone.

size	J	D	V	CDR3	DNA
many	TRBJ2-1	-	TRBV5-1	CASSLGTGSSYNEQFF	TGCGCCAGCAGCTTGGGGACGGGCAGCTCCTACAATGAGCAGTTCTTC
many	TRBJ2-2	-	TRBV30	CAWRRPGPLNTGELFF	TGTGCCTGGAGGAGGCCGGGACCTCTGAACACCGGGGAGCTGTTTTTT
many	TRBJ1-2	-	TRBV27	CASSITNTGHYGYTF	TGTGCCAGCAGTATCACCAACACAGGGCACTATGGCTACACCTTC
many	TRBJ2-7	TRBD1	TRBV12-3/TRBV12-4	CASSLGTGGEQYF	TGTGCCAGCAGTTTAGGGACAGGGGGCGAGCAGTACTTC
many	TRBJ1-1	-	TRBV6-1	CASTVKGEGPTEAFF	TGTGCCAGCACCGTTAAGGGGGAGGGACCGACTGAAGCTTTCTTT
many	TRBJ2-1	TRBD2	TRBV9	CASSVVISGGHNEQFF	TGTGCCAGCAGCGTAGTTATAAGCGGGGGCCACAATGAGCAGTTCTTC
few	TRBJ2-3	-	TRBV9	CASSVATFFPDTQYF	TGTGCCAGCAGCGTAGCTACTTTCTTCCCGGATACGCAGTATTTT
many	TRBJ2-1	-	TRBV2	CASSDLNHEQFF	TGTGCCAGCAGTGACCTTAATCATGAGCAGTTCTTC
many	TRBJ2-7	-	TRBV28	CASSFAKTGSEQYF	TGTGCCAGCAGTTTTGCGAAGACAGGCAGCGAGCAGTACTTC
many	TRBJ1-4	TRBD1	TRBV3-1	CASSLWSNRGDEKLFF	TGTGCCAGCAGCCTGTGGTCTAACAGGGGTGATGAAAAACTGTTTTTT
many	TRBJ2-2	TRBD2	TRBV7-2	CASSSPSGVTGELFF	TGTGCCAGCAGCTCCCCTAGCGGGGTAACCGGGGAGCTGTTTTTT
-	TRBJ1-2	-	TRBV19	CASSTFGLRGGYTF	TGTGCCAGTAGTACTTTCGGCTTGCGTGGTGGCTACACCTTC
many	TRBJ2-3	TRBD2	TRBV12-3/TRBV12-4	CASTLAGGSSTDTQYF	TGTGCCAGCACCTTAGCGGGGGGGTCTAGCACAGATACGCAGTATTTT
-	TRBJ1-4	-	TRBV6-1	CASGRRPTNEKLFF	TGTGCCAGCGGACGCAGACCAACTAATGAAAAACTGTTTTTT
once	TRBJ1-3	-	TRBV9	CASKGTGASGRNTIYF	TGTGCCAGCAAAGGTACCGGGGCCAGCGGACGAAACACCATATATTTT
-	TRBJ2-5	-	TRBV20-1	CSAREAIAETQYF	TGCAGTGCTAGAGAAGCCATAGCGGAGACCCAGTACTTC
-	TRBJ2-7	-	TRBV20-1	CSARATGSRIYEQYF	TGCAGTGCTAGAGCAACAGGCTCTAGAATCTACGAGCAGTACTTC
few	TRBJ2-3	-	TRBV14	CASSQVGAVATQYF	TGTGCCAGCAGCCAAGTTGGTGCGGTTGCTACGCAGTATTTT
few	TRBJ2-2	-	TRBV4-1	CASSPGTQGYTGELFF	TGCGCCAGCAGCCCTGGGACCCAGGGCTACACCGGGGAGCTGTTTTTT
many	TRBJ1-1	-	TRBV19	CASSIDLVNTEAFF	TGTGCCAGTAGTATAGATTTGGTGAACACTGAAGCTTTCTTT
many	TRBJ1-1	TRBD1	TRBV11-1	CASSSSDRGIFEAFF	TGTGCCAGCAGCTCTTCCGACAGGGGCATTTTTGAAGCTTTCTTT
many	TRBJ1-2	-	TRBV28	CASSAISGENYGYTF	TGTGCCAGCAGTGCAATCTCAGGGGAGAACTATGGCTACACCTTC
-	TRBJ2-3	-	TRBV5-6	CASTSRSATDTQYF	TGTGCCAGCACCTCGCGGAGTGCAACAGATACGCAGTATTTT
many	TRBJ1-1	-	TRBV28	CASSTVRSAFF	TGTGCCAGCAGCACCGTCCGGTCAGCTTTCTTT
many	TRBJ1-1	-	TRBV20-1	CSARKGHLNTEAFF	TGCAGTGCTAGGAAGGGACACCTGAACACTGAAGCTTTCTTT
many	TRBJ2-1	-	TRBV27	CASSLGPRTKQFF	TGTGCCAGCAGTTTAGGGCCTAGAACCAAGCAGTTCTTC
few	TRBJ2-5	TRBD1	TRBV6-4	CASSPGQDLQETQYF	TGTGCCAGCAGTCCGGGACAGGACTTACAAGAGACCCAGTACTTC
many	TRBJ1-2	-	TRBV12-3/TRBV12-4	CASSLGQISDGYTF	TGTGCCAGCAGTTTAGGGCAGATCAGTGATGGCTACACCTTC
many	TRBJ1-5	-	TRBV12-3/TRBV12-4	CASSPQNGSRNQPQHF	TGTGCCAGCAGTCCCCAGAACGGGTCCCGAAATCAGCCCCAGCATTTT
many	TRBJ2-1	TRBD2	TRBV2	CASSDSSGPSSSYNEQFF	TGTGCCAGCAGTGACTCTAGCGGGCCTTCAAGCTCCTACAATGAGCAGTTCTTC
many	TRBJ2-7	TRBD1	TRBV7-3	CASSSTGQGTQYF	TGTGCCAGCAGCTCCACAGGACAGGGGACGCAGTACTTC
many	TRBJ1-1	-	TRBV9	CASSVEPGGSNTEAFF	TGTGCCAGCAGCGTAGAACCGGGGGGCTCGAACACTGAAGCTTTCTTT
-	TRBJ2-3	TRBD2	TRBV24-1	CATSDPWGGESTDTQYF	TGTGCCACCAGTGACCCGTGGGGGGGGGAAAGCACAGATACGCAGTATTTT
few	TRBJ1-5	-	TRBV28	CASSLVAGSQHF	TGTGCCAGCAGTTTAGTTGCCGGTTCCCAGCATTTT
once	TRBJ2-5	-	TRBV6-2/TRBV6-3	CASSHPRGREPQETQYF	TGTGCCAGCAGTCATCCCCGGGGGCGGGAGCCCCAAGAGACCCAGTACTTC
many	TRBJ1-6	TRBD1	TRBV3-1	CASSRDRDPRNSPLHF	TGTGCCAGCAGCCGGGACAGGGACCCAAGAAATTCACCCCTCCACTTT
-	TRBJ1-5	TRBD1	TRBV3-1	CGSSLRQGISSNQPQHF	TGTGGCAGCAGCCTTAGACAGGGAATATCTAGCAATCAGCCCCAGCATTTT
few	TRBJ2-5	-	TRBV5-6	CASSLVGTNQEIQYF	TGTGCCAGCAGCTTAGTAGGGACCAACCAAGAGATCCAGTACTTC
-	TRBJ1-1	-	TRBV6-1	CASSPRGLSTEALF	TGTGCCAGCAGTCCTCGGGGCTTGAGCACTGAAGCTCTCTTT
few	TRBJ2-2	-	TRBV9	CASKRAGGGELFF	TGTGCCAGCAAGCGGGCAGGTGGGGGGGAGCTGTTTTTT
many	TRBJ2-7	-	TRBV6-6	CASSYSSSYEQYF	TGTGCCAGCAGTTACTCTAGCTCCTACGAGCAGTACTTC
many	TRBJ2-5	-	TRBV12-3/TRBV12-4	CASSFVGQTQETQYF	TGTGCCAGCAGTTTCGTAGGACAGACACAAGAGACCCAGTACTTC
many	TRBJ1-5	TRBD1	TRBV20-1	CSALPRQGISQPQHF	TGCAGTGCTCTCCCCAGACAGGGGATTTCTCAGCCCCAGCATTTT
many	TRBJ1-5	TRBD1	TRBV27	CASREQGTLYSNQPQHF	TGTGCCAGCAGGGAACAGGGGACTCTATATAGCAATCAGCCCCAGCATTTT
many	TRBJ2-6	-	TRBV4-1	CASSQDLGSGANVLTF	TGCGCCAGCAGCCAAGATTTAGGGTCTGGGGCCAACGTCCTGACTTTC
many	TRBJ2-7	-	TRBV5-1	CASSLVWLRDEQYF	TGCGCCAGCAGCTTGGTGTGGTTGAGGGACGAGCAGTACTTC